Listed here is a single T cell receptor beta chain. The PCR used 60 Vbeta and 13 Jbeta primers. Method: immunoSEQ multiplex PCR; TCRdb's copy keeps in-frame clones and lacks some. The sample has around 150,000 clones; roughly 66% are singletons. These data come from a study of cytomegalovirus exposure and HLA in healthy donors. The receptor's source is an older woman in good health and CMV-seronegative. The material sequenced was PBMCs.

CDR3 region: CASSPRDRTNEKLFF. CDR3 coding DNA: TGTGCCAGCAGCCCCCGGGACAGAACTAATGAAAAACTGTTTTTT. The V call is TRBV9, the J call TRBJ1-4, with 7 bases aligning to TRBD1. Germline lookup yields CDR1 SGDLS and CDR2 YYNGEE. CDR3 length: 15 residues. V was pared by 4 bases and J by 1 base, with 4 bases of the junction left unmatched.